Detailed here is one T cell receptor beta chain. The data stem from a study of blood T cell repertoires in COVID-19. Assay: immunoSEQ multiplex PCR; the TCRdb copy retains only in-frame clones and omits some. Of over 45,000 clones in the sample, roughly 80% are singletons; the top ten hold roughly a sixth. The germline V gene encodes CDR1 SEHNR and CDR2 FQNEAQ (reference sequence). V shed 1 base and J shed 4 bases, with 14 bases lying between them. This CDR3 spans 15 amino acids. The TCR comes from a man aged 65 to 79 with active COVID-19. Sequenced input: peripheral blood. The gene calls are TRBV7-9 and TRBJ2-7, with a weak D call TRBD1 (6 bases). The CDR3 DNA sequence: TGTGCCAGCAGCTTAGAACAGGGTAACCGTTACGAGCAGTACTTC. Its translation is CASSLEQGNRYEQYF.